The 18 T cell receptor beta chains reported below all come from one sample, sequenced in a study of Ad26.COV2.S vaccination and SARS-CoV-2 variants. Repertoires were generated with immunoSEQ multiplex PCR, while TCRdb's copy carries only in-frame clones and drops some. Of some 350,000 clones detected, roughly 90% appear once; the ten largest clones hold 4.5% to 7%. Stated treatment: 15 to 20 received Ad26.COV2.S at low or high dose, single or two shots; 5 received placebo; per-sample allocation not given. The samples were gathered on day 63 after the first injection of vaccine or placebo. Specimen: peripheral blood, collected in a trial of Ad26.COV2.S vaccine versus placebo. All receptors come from a person aged 18-60 years who received the Ad26.COV2.S COVID-19 vaccine or a placebo.

The chain carries TRBV6-2 or TRBV6-3 and TRBJ1-5; D ambiguous. Trimming shortened V by 5 bases and J by 8 bases, and 19 bases separated the two germline ends. The germline gives CDR1 MNHEY, CDR2 SVGEGT. The length of the CDR3 is 15 residues. The CDR3 loop reads CASSALWTAIKPQHF. The CDR3 nucleotides are TGTGCCAGCAGTGCCTTATGGACCGCCATAAAGCCCCAGCATTTT.

This chain uses TRBV6-5 with TRBJ2-3, with D uncertain. Germline loops: CDR1 MNHEY, CDR2 SVGAGI. This CDR3 has 11 residues. Trimming shortened V by 4 bases and J by 8 bases, and 7 bases separated the two germline ends. The CDR3 DNA follows: TGTGCCAGCAGTTCCTCGGGTACGCAGTATTTT. Translated: CASSSSGTQYF.

The DNA of the CDR3 is TGTGCCAGCGCCGGGGGGGGGACAGACTTACGTAATGAGCAGTTCTTC. Protein product: CASAGGGTDLRNEQFF. The chain joins TRBV2 to TRBJ2-1, with TRBD2 as a possible D gene (8 bases). The V end was cut by 8 bases, the J end by 7 bases, with 24 bases between. Germline-derived CDR1 and CDR2 are SNHLY and FYNNEI. The CDR3 runs 16 residues.

The V and J genes are TRBV6-1 and TRBJ1-5; D not certain. The CDR3 has 15 amino acids. The germline CDR1 and CDR2 sequences are MNHNS and SASEGT. V shed 1 base and J shed 2 bases, with 9 bases lying between them. The CDR3 region has the DNA TGTGCCAGCAGTGAAGAGGCCTTGGGCAATCAGCCCCAGCATTTT. This codes for CASSEEALGNQPQHF.

This clone was observed once. The chain joins TRBV4-3 to TRBJ1-6; weak D call: TRBD1 (5 bases). With 1 base removed from V and 0 bases from J, the gap between germline ends came to 13 bases. The germline V gene has CDR1 LGHNA and CDR2 YSLEER. This CDR3 is 18 amino acids long. The CDR3 DNA is TGCGCCAGCAGCCAAGGGGAAGGGACGAGCTCCTATAATTCACCCCTCCACTTT. Its protein product is CASSQGEGTSSYNSPLHF.

This chain uses TRBV7-2 with TRBJ1-3; tentative D call: TRBD1 (5 bases). Germline V gives CDR1 SGHTA, CDR2 FQGNSA. Trimming stripped 1 base from V and 7 bases from J, with 11 bases between. This CDR3 has 14 residues. The CDR3 region is CASSLGQGDNTIYF. DNA of the CDR3: TGTGCCAGCAGCTTAGGGCAGGGAGACAACACCATATATTTT.

This rearrangement joins TRBV14 to TRBJ2-1, with D possibly called TRBD1 or TRBD2 (5 bases each). The CDR3 extends over 15 amino acids. Germline V gives CDR1 SGHDN, CDR2 FVKESK. V shed 0 bases and J shed 5 bases, with 11 bases lying between them. This CDR3 is CASSQDWGTDNEQFF. The CDR3 DNA follows: TGTGCCAGCAGCCAAGATTGGGGGACCGACAATGAGCAGTTCTTC.

The chain employs TRBV28 and TRBJ2-7; D tentatively reads TRBD1 or TRBD2 (5 bases each). CDR3 length: 16 residues. CDR1 and CDR2 from the germline V gene are MDHEN and SYDVKM. V lost 1 base to trimming and J lost 4 bases, with 17 bases between them. Written as DNA, the CDR3 is TGTGCCAGCAGTTTATACGGGGCCAAAAGCGAATACGAGCAGTACTTC. The encoded protein is CASSLYGAKSEYEQYF.

The rearrangement joins TRBV19 to TRBJ1-1; TRBD1 might be the D (6 bases). V lost 7 bases and J lost 1, with 19 bases in between. The CDR3 length is 16 residues. Germline V gene data show CDR1 as LNHDA and CDR2 as SQIVND (reference sequence). The CDR3 bases are TGTGCCAGTATCGGCAGGGGACGGATAGAGAACACTGAAGCTTTCTTT. It specifies CASIGRGRIENTEAFF.

A single count supports this clone. V is TRBV4-3 and J is TRBJ1-2; D gene uncertain. CDR1 and CDR2 from the germline V gene are LGHNA and YSLEER. The CDR3 has 15 residues. V shed 0 bases and J shed 5 bases, with 13 bases lying between them. The CDR3 DNA reads TGCGCCAGCAGCCAAGATTCGGGCGGGCATTATGGCTACACCTTC. Residues: CASSQDSGGHYGYTF.

In DNA form, the CDR3 reads TGTGCCAGCAGGCCCGGGACAGGGGGGCCGGGAGCTTTCTTT. It is translated as CASRPGTGGPGAFF. The chain recombines TRBV7-9 with TRBJ1-1, with 11 positions matching TRBD1. CDR1 and CDR2 (germline): SEHNR, FQNEAQ (reference sequence). With 6 bases clipped from V and 10 bases from J, the junction kept 10 bases outside the gene matches. The CDR3 consists of 14 residues.

The V gene is TRBV7-9, the J gene TRBJ1-1; no clear D gene. The germline V and J ends were trimmed by 4 bases and 7 bases, with 13 bases remaining between them. Germline values: CDR1 SEHNR, CDR2 FQNEAQ (reference sequence). CDR3 length: 13 residues. The CDR3 protein is CASSSLGRGEAFF. In DNA, the CDR3 is TGTGCCAGCAGCTCCCTCGGGCGGGGTGAAGCTTTCTTT.

The chain combines TRBV6-5 with TRBJ2-6; D ambiguous. Germline V gene data show CDR1 as MNHEY and CDR2 as SVGAGI. The CDR3 is made up of 13 amino acids. V was pared by 6 bases and J by 2 bases, with 5 bases between. The CDR3 region is CASRIPGANVLTF. The CDR3 bases are TGTGCCAGCAGGATCCCTGGGGCCAACGTCCTGACTTTC.

The chain is built from TRBV27 and TRBJ1-2; 9 positions agree with TRBD1. Germline V lookup: CDR1 MNHEY, CDR2 SMNVEV (reference sequence). The junction had 17 bases not matched to a gene; V was cut back by 7 bases and J by 2 bases. The CDR3 spans 18 residues. The chain's CDR3 is CASKDLVTTGGGNYGYTF. The CDR3 DNA sequence: TGTGCCAGCAAGGACTTAGTCACCACAGGGGGCGGCAACTATGGCTACACCTTC.

In this sample, this clone turned up a few times. The chain employs TRBV11-3 and TRBJ2-7, with D hard to call. This CDR3 region has 11 residues. V shed 4 bases and J shed 0 bases, with 1 base lying between them. Germline V gene data show CDR1 as SGHNT and CDR2 as YENEEA. Written as DNA, the CDR3 is TGTGCCAGCAGCTCCTCCTACGAGCAGTACGTC. Amino acid sequence: CASSSSYEQYV.

The sample holds a few counts of this clone. V gene TRBV13 combines with J gene TRBJ1-2; 10 bases align to TRBD1. The CDR3 loop spans 14 amino acids. V shed 5 bases, J shed 4 bases, and the junction held 4 bases outside the gene matches. Germline loops: CDR1 PRHDT, CDR2 FYEKMQ (reference sequence). The CDR3 nucleotides are TGTGCCAGCAGCCGGGACAGGGGCGCCTATGGCTACACCTTC. It specifies CASSRDRGAYGYTF. Drawing the rest from reference TRBV13 and TRBJ1-2, the complete variable domain is AAGVIQSPRHLIKEKRETATLKCYPIPRHDTVYWYQQGPGQDPQFLISFYEKMQSDKGSIPDRFSAQQFSDYHSELNMSSLELGDSALYFCASSRDRGAYGYTFGSGTRLTVV.

The V gene is TRBV13, the J gene TRBJ1-6, with 9 nucleotides matching TRBD1. Germline CDR1 reads PRHDT; CDR2 reads FYEKMQ (reference sequence). The CDR3 spans 19 residues. V lost 4 bases, J lost 0 bases, and 10 bases stayed unmatched. The CDR3 coding sequence is TGTGCCAGCAGCTCCCTCACCGGGACAGGGAGCTCCTATAATTCACCCCTCCACTTT. It codes for CASSSLTGTGSSYNSPLHF.

J is TRBJ1-6 and V is TRBV6-5, with TRBD1 as a possible D gene (6 bases). V lost 0 bases to trimming and J lost 6 bases, with 12 bases between them. Germline V gives CDR1 MNHEY, CDR2 SVGAGI. The CDR3 spans 16 residues. The CDR3, as DNA: TGTGCCAGCAGTTACTCGAGGGACACTCCTAATTCACCCCTCCACTTT. Its protein is CASSYSRDTPNSPLHF.